Below are 29 T cell receptor beta chains sequenced from a single sample in a study of blood T cell repertoires in COVID-19. The assay was immunoSEQ multiplex PCR, and TCRdb's table has in-frame clones only and misses some. The sample gives roughly 200,000 clones, approximately 90% of which show up once; about a tenth is in the top ten. What was sequenced was peripheral blood. These TCRs come from a woman aged 45-65 years with COVID-19, enrolled during active disease.

This chain joins TRBV27 and TRBJ2-7, with 8 bases lining up with TRBD2. The CDR3 runs to 14 residues. Germline V gene data show CDR1 as MNHEY and CDR2 as SMNVEV (reference sequence). Losses at the gene ends were 2 bases for V and 2 bases for J; bases not matched to a gene: 2. This CDR3 reads CASSLRGGTYEQYV. The CDR3 nucleotides are TGTGCCAGCAGTTTACGGGGGGGGACCTACGAGCAGTACGTC.

V usage is TRBV6-4 and J usage is TRBJ1-1; D is uncertain. V was trimmed by 11 bases and J by 2 bases, leaving 15 bases between them. The CDR3 is made up of 13 amino acids. Germline CDR1 reads MRHNA; CDR2 reads SNTAGT. Written as DNA, the CDR3 is TGTGCCTCTCAGGTAGACCGAAACACTGAAGCTTTCTTT. Residues: CASQVDRNTEAFF.

The chain combines TRBV5-6 with TRBJ2-7; D possibly corresponds to TRBD1 (5 bases). In germline, CDR1 is SGHDT, CDR2 YYEEEE. V was pared by 4 bases and J by 0 bases, with 14 bases between. The CDR3 is 15 amino acids. CDR3 nucleotide sequence: TGTGCCAGCAGCCGAACAGGCTTTAGCTCCTACGAGCAGTACGTC. It translates to CASSRTGFSSYEQYV.

CDR3 DNA: TGTGCCAGCAGAGAAGCACTAGCGGGGTTCCCAATGGGGGGTACAGATACGCAGTATTTT. It translates to CASREALAGFPMGGTDTQYF. This rearrangement joins TRBV28 to TRBJ2-3, with TRBD2 matching 10 bases. Unmatched junction bases numbered 21, after V lost 6 bases and J lost 3 bases. The CDR3 totals 20 residues. The germline gives CDR1 MDHEN, CDR2 SYDVKM.

In its sample, this clone was seen once. This chain connects TRBV29-1 to TRBJ1-1, with 10 nucleotides matching TRBD1. Unmatched junction bases numbered 15, after V lost 7 bases and J lost 10 bases. The length of the CDR3 is 14 residues. CDR1 is SQVTM and CDR2 is ANQGSEA in the germline V gene. The CDR3 here is CSADRGTGARGAFF. The CDR3 DNA is TGCAGCGCGGACAGGGGGACAGGGGCCCGGGGAGCTTTCTTT.

The chain joins TRBV25-1 to TRBJ2-7, with 9 bases fitting TRBD1. Looked up from germline, CDR1 is MGHDK and CDR2 is SYGVNS. Losses at the gene ends were 6 bases for V and 3 bases for J; bases not matched to a gene: 9. This CDR3 has 15 amino acids. DNA for the CDR3: TGTGCCAGCAGCCCCATACAGGGGGCTTACTACGAGCAGTACTTC. As protein: CASSPIQGAYYEQYF.

The V gene is TRBV27, the J gene TRBJ1-5; D remains ambiguous. The germline V gene encodes CDR1 MNHEY and CDR2 SMNVEV (reference sequence). Trimming removed 6 bases from V and 0 bases from J, with 21 bases in between. The CDR3 loop spans 18 amino acids. CDR3 DNA: TGTGCCAGCAGCCCGGAGGCGCCCGTGAATACTAGCAATCAGCCCCAGCATTTT. Translating gives CASSPEAPVNTSNQPQHF.

The CDR3 nucleotides are TGTGCCACCAGTGATAACCGGGACAGCCATAATGAGCAGTTCTTC. Protein sequence: CATSDNRDSHNEQFF. The chain is built from TRBV24-1 and TRBJ2-1, with 7 nucleotides matching TRBD1. This CDR3 region has 15 residues. Germline V gene sequence: CDR1 KGHDR, CDR2 SFDVKD. V lost 3 bases and J lost 7; bases outside the gene matches: 8.

The chain links TRBV11-3 to TRBJ2-1, with 10 bases fitting TRBD2. Germline V gene data show CDR1 as SGHNT and CDR2 as YENEEA. The CDR3 loop spans 19 amino acids. Germline trimming cut 5 bases from V and 8 bases from J; bases unmatched to any gene: 21. The CDR3 bases are TGTGCCAGCAGCCCCGGTTGGTCTAGCGGGGGTCGGGAGAGGGATGAGCAGTTCTTC. It codes for CASSPGWSSGGRERDEQFF.

This rearrangement joins TRBV3-1 (or the pseudogene TRBV3-2) to TRBJ2-7, with D perhaps matching TRBD2 (5 bases). This CDR3 comprises 12 residues. Looked up from germline, CDR1 is LGHDT and CDR2 is YNNKEL (reference sequence). Trimming removed 1 base at V and 6 bases at J, with 7 bases between. CDR3 bases: TGTGCCAGCAGCCAAGGGGCGGGCGAGCAGTACGTC. This gives the protein CASSQGAGEQYV.

The chain recombines TRBV7-2 with TRBJ1-2, with a weak D call TRBD1 (6 bases). V gave up 1 base and J gave up 5 bases, with 17 bases separating them. The germline CDR1 and CDR2 sequences are SGHTA and FQGNSA. The CDR3 spans 16 residues. CDR3 nucleotide sequence: TGTGCCAGCAGCTTAGAGTCGGCAGGGGCTCGATATGGCTACACCTTC. This translates into CASSLESAGARYGYTF.

This clone was recorded once. The chain has TRBV5-1 and TRBJ1-3; possible D gene TRBD1, 5 bases. The CDR3 has 15 amino acids. The V gene's germline CDR1 is SGHRS and CDR2 YFSETQ. V was shortened by 4 bases and J by 0 bases, with 11 bases between the two germline ends. CDR3 sequence (DNA): TGCGCCAGCAGCCCCTCGACAGTCTCTGGAAACACCATATATTTT. Translating gives CASSPSTVSGNTIYF.

This chain joins TRBV5-5 and TRBJ2-7; perhaps TRBD1 as D (5 bases). This CDR3 is 15 amino acids long. The V gene lost 4 bases and the J gene lost 0 bases, with 14 bases spanning the gap. Germline V gene lookup returns CDR1 SGHKS and CDR2 YYEKEE (reference sequence). The CDR3 nucleotides are TGTGCCAGCAGCCCAATCCCGACAGACTCCTACGAGCAGTACTTC. Translation gives CASSPIPTDSYEQYF.

This clone was observed a handful of times. This rearrangement joins TRBV5-5 to TRBJ1-3; D not certain. Trimming removed 1 base from V and 4 bases from J, with 9 bases in between. The CDR3 spans 14 residues. CDR1 and CDR2 from the germline V gene are SGHKS and YYEKEE (reference sequence). CDR3: CASSLTQEGNTIYF. CDR3 DNA sequence: TGTGCCAGCAGCTTGACCCAGGAAGGAAACACCATATATTTT.

V is TRBV2 and J is TRBJ2-6; perhaps TRBD1 as D (5 bases). The CDR3 spans 15 residues. CDR1 is SNHLY, CDR2 FYNNEI, per germline. The V end was cut by 7 bases, the J end by 0 bases, with 10 bases between. The CDR3: CASKTAPSGANVLTF. In DNA form, the CDR3 reads TGTGCCAGCAAGACAGCTCCCTCTGGGGCCAACGTCCTGACTTTC.

This sequence joins TRBV5-1 and TRBJ2-5, with TRBD2 matching 7 bases. Germline CDR1 and CDR2: SGHRS and YFSETQ. V lost 3 bases and J lost 1; bases outside the gene matches: 9. The CDR3 is 16 residues long. CDR3 sequence reads: CASSSSLTSLQETQYF. CDR3 bases: TGCGCCAGCAGCTCATCTCTGACTAGCCTCCAAGAGACCCAGTACTTC.

The J gene is TRBJ1-5, the V gene TRBV5-1, with 8 bases aligning to TRBD1. V lost 4 bases to trimming and J lost 4 bases; unmatched junction nucleotides: 7. The CDR3 runs 15 residues. CDR1 SGHRS and CDR2 YFSETQ come from the germline V gene. DNA for the CDR3: TGCGCCAGCAGCCCGGGCAGGGGGCTAAATCAGCCCCAGCATTTT. Encoded protein: CASSPGRGLNQPQHF.

The V and J genes are TRBV5-1 and TRBJ2-7, with D perhaps matching TRBD2 (5 bases). The germline gives CDR1 SGHRS, CDR2 YFSETQ. The CDR3 is 15 amino acids. The V gene lost 7 bases and the J gene lost 5 bases, with 22 bases spanning the gap. The CDR3 is CASRLGVVGVHEQYF. The CDR3 DNA reads TGCGCCAGCCGGCTTGGGGTCGTGGGAGTCCACGAGCAGTACTTC.

V is TRBV4-1 and J is TRBJ1-5; no clear D gene. Trimming pared 4 bases from V and 0 bases from J, leaving 10 bases between. Germline values: CDR1 MGHRA, CDR2 YSYEKL. The CDR3 is made up of 15 amino acids. This CDR3 is CASSPRFFSNQPQHF. In DNA form, the CDR3 reads TGCGCCAGCAGCCCCAGGTTCTTTAGCAATCAGCCCCAGCATTTT.

This chain joins TRBV6-2 or TRBV6-3 and TRBJ2-7; possibly TRBD1 for D (6 bases). The ends were cut back, 5 bases at V and 2 bases at J, with 10 bases in the middle. Germline V gives CDR1 MNHEY, CDR2 SVGEGT. The length of the CDR3 is 13 residues. In nucleotides, the CDR3 is TGTGCCAGCAGTACAGGGCAAACCTACGAGCAGTACTTC. Translation: CASSTGQTYEQYF.

The chain uses TRBV6-1 and TRBJ2-3; the match to TRBD2 covers 10 bases. V shed 2 bases and J 7 bases; nucleotides not matched to a gene: 12. CDR3 size: 17 residues. Germline CDR1 is MNHNS and CDR2 is SASEGT. Here the CDR3 reads CASSERAGTSAMNTQYF. DNA of the CDR3: TGTGCCAGCAGTGAACGGGCCGGGACTAGCGCAATGAATACGCAGTATTTT.

V is TRBV4-1 and J is TRBJ1-6; 7 bases are a match to TRBD1. Trimming cost V 0 bases and J 8 bases; bases outside gene matches: 4. Germline lookup yields CDR1 MGHRA and CDR2 YSYEKL. There are 15 residues in the CDR3. CDR3 sequence (DNA): TGCGCCAGCAGCCAAGAGGAAAGGGGGCATTCACCCCTCCACTTT. The encoded protein is CASSQEERGHSPLHF.

The chain recombines TRBV29-1 with TRBJ1-1; 7 bases fit TRBD1. Germline CDR1 reads SQVTM; CDR2 reads ANQGSEA. Trimming at V came to 4 bases and at J to 6 bases, leaving 2 bases not matched to a gene. The CDR3 sequence is 11 residues long. The CDR3 nucleotides read TGCAGCGTTGGACAGGGACCTGAAGCTTTCTTT. Translation: CSVGQGPEAFF.

V and J are TRBV6-2 or TRBV6-3 and TRBJ1-1, with 10 bases that match TRBD1. The germline gives CDR1 MNHEY, CDR2 SVGEGT. This CDR3 region has 14 residues. The V segment lost 4 bases and the J segment 4 bases; nucleotides outside the gene matches: 3. The DNA for the CDR3 is TGTGCCAGCAGTTCGTGGACAGGGGGCACTGAAGCTTTCTTT. Translating it yields CASSSWTGGTEAFF.

The rearrangement uses TRBV7-8 and TRBJ2-3; a weak D match, TRBD2 (7 bases). Germline CDR1 reads SGHVS; CDR2 reads FQNEAQ. This CDR3 has 17 residues. Trimming removed 2 bases from V and 1 base from J, with 16 bases in between. The CDR3 reads CASSLSAGAGGTDTQYF. The CDR3 nucleotides are TGTGCCAGCAGCTTAAGTGCGGGGGCTGGGGGCACAGATACGCAGTATTTT.

This chain connects TRBV18 to TRBJ2-7; TRBD1 might be the D (5 bases). V shed 5 bases and J shed 5 bases, with 10 bases lying between them. Looked up from germline, CDR1 is KGHSH and CDR2 is LQKENI. The CDR3 loop spans 12 amino acids. CDR3: CASSSQGHEQYF. CDR3 DNA: TGTGCCAGCTCATCTCAGGGCCACGAGCAGTACTTC.

The chain recombines TRBV5-1 with TRBJ2-1, with D unresolved. This CDR3 has 13 amino acids. Looked up from germline, CDR1 is SGHRS and CDR2 is YFSETQ. Trimming removed 2 bases from V and 4 bases from J, with 7 bases in between. The CDR3, as DNA: TGCGCCAGCAGCTTAGGCGGTTACAATGAGCAGTTCTTC. Amino acids: CASSLGGYNEQFF.

The rearrangement uses TRBV3-1 (or the pseudogene TRBV3-2) and TRBJ2-7, with 7 bases matching TRBD2. The CDR3 sequence is 15 residues long. CDR1 is LGHDT and CDR2 is YNNKEL in the germline V gene (reference sequence). The J segment lost 7 bases and the V segment lost 0 bases, leaving 9 bases of the junction unmatched. CDR3 DNA: TGTGCCAGCAGCCAAGATTGGGGAGGGCCCGGGGAGCAGTACTTC. It translates to CASSQDWGGPGEQYF.

The J gene is TRBJ1-1, the V gene TRBV19; no definite D call. V was cut by 9 bases and J by 10 bases, with 12 bases left in between. CDR1 and CDR2 from the germline V gene are LNHDA and SQIVND (reference sequence). CDR3 length: 10 amino acids. CDR3 amino acids: CASSGFSAFF. The DNA for the CDR3 is TGTGCCAGCTCAGGTTTCTCAGCTTTCTTT.